The 21 T cell receptor beta chains presented below share a single source sample, sequenced in a study of T cells in localized non-small cell lung cancer (dated by TCRdb to between 2020 and 2021). Libraries came from the immunoSEQ multiplex PCR assay. TCRdb re-hosts the immuneACCESS table, in-frame sequences only. Its copies lack some clones; in the studies checked, an unresolved V gene accounts for under half of them, and the cause for the rest is not known. For this sample the table gives 40,000 to 55,000 clones, of which roughly 75% were detected only once. Approximately 4% of the sample is held by the ten biggest clonotypes. The specimen was PBMCs, collected before any cancer treatment. The receptor source for this set is a woman aged 40-70 years with stage II lung adenocarcinoma.

The chain joins TRBV6-5 to TRBJ2-1, with unresolved D. Germline assignment: CDR1 MNHEY and CDR2 SVGAGI. Between the trimmed V and J ends, which lost 0 bases and 5 bases, there was a span of 8 bases. The CDR3 extends over 14 amino acids. The CDR3 is CASSYSAAHNEQFF. CDR3 bases: TGTGCCAGCAGTTACTCGGCGGCCCACAATGAGCAGTTCTTC.

This clone was observed a single time. CDR3 residues: CASSLVAAGDGGYTF. The CDR3 region has the DNA TGTGCCAGCAGCTTGGTGGCGGCAGGGGATGGAGGCTACACCTTC. This chain connects TRBV5-5 to TRBJ1-2; D might be TRBD1 (6 bases). V lost 0 bases, J lost 8 bases, and 17 bases lay in between. The germline CDR1 and CDR2 sequences are SGHKS and YYEKEE (reference sequence). This CDR3 is 15 amino acids long.

The gene calls are TRBV18 and TRBJ1-2; D is unclear. V gave up 0 bases and J gave up 8 bases, with 16 bases separating them. In germline, CDR1 is KGHSH, CDR2 LQKENI. This CDR3 comprises 15 residues. The CDR3 DNA sequence: TGTGCCAGCTCACCACCGACTTTACGGGGAAGAGGCTACACCTTC. Residues: CASSPPTLRGRGYTF.

Written as DNA, the CDR3 is TGTGCCAGCAGCCCCGGGCGGTATGGCTACACCTTC. Translation: CASSPGRYGYTF. The gene calls are TRBV14 and TRBJ1-2, with D uncertain. The CDR3 is 12 residues long. V lost 4 bases, J lost 5 bases, and 8 bases lay in between. The germline V gene encodes CDR1 SGHDN and CDR2 FVKESK.

The rearrangement uses TRBV6-1 and TRBJ2-2; D could derive from TRBD1 or TRBD2 (6 bases each). Germline loops: CDR1 MNHNS, CDR2 SASEGT. V lost 0 bases, J lost 4 bases, and 21 bases lay in between. The CDR3 loop spans 19 amino acids. The CDR3 loop is CASSEAAGRGGGGTGELFF. The CDR3 bases are TGTGCCAGCAGTGAAGCTGCGGGGAGAGGGGGTGGAGGCACCGGGGAGCTGTTTTTT.

This chain connects TRBV18 to TRBJ1-1; tentative D call: TRBD1 (5 bases). V shed 4 bases and J shed 4 bases, with 7 bases lying between them. Germline assignment: CDR1 KGHSH and CDR2 LQKENI. This CDR3 has 12 residues. CDR3 DNA: TGTGCCAGCTCACTGGACACCACTGAAGCTTTCTTT. Translation: CASSLDTTEAFF. The whole variable domain, filled in from reference TRBV18 and TRBJ1-1, reads NAGVMQNPRHLVRRRGQEARLRCSPMKGHSHVYWYRQLPEEGLKFMVYLQKENIIDESGMPKERFSAEFPKEGPSILRIQQVVRGDSAAYFCASSLDTTEAFFGQGTRLTVV.

The rearrangement links TRBV25-1 to TRBJ2-1, with D perhaps matching TRBD1 (7 bases). The V end lost 8 bases, the J end lost 2 bases, and 16 bases lay between the germline ends. Germline V gene data show CDR1 as MGHDK and CDR2 as SYGVNS. The CDR3 consists of 15 residues. The CDR3, as DNA: TGTGCCAGCTCCCAGGGGGGTACCACCTACAATGAGCAGTTCTTC. It codes for CASSQGGTTYNEQFF.

This sequence joins TRBV9 and TRBJ2-3; D might be TRBD2 (6 bases). The CDR3 loop spans 16 amino acids. The germline gives CDR1 SGDLS, CDR2 YYNGEE. Trimming removed 1 base from V and 2 bases from J, with 14 bases in between. CDR3 bases: TGTGCCAGCAGCGTAAGTGGGGGGATTCCCACAGATACGCAGTATTTT. This codes for CASSVSGGIPTDTQYF.

The chain links TRBV30 to TRBJ1-1; no definite D call. The CDR3 is made up of 14 amino acids. V lost 4 bases and J lost 2, with 14 bases in between. CDR1 GTSNPN and CDR2 SVGIG come from the germline V gene (reference sequence). CDR3 region: CAWTSPEGNTEAFF. The CDR3 DNA is TGTGCCTGGACCTCCCCCGAGGGAAACACTGAAGCTTTCTTT. The entire variable domain, with the rest obtained from reference TRBV30 and TRBJ1-1, is as follows: SQTIHQWPATLVQPVGSPLSLECTVEGTSNPNLYWYRQAAGRGLQLLFYSVGIGQISSEVPQNLSASRPQDRQFILSSKKLLLSDSGFYLCAWTSPEGNTEAFFGQGTRLTVV.

J is TRBJ2-7 and V is TRBV7-2; weak D call: TRBD2 (7 bases). Germline V gives CDR1 SGHTA, CDR2 FQGNSA. This CDR3 region has 14 residues. Between the trimmed V and J ends, which lost 2 bases and 7 bases, there was a span of 15 bases. The chain's CDR3 is CASSLRRGGHEQYF. Here the CDR3 DNA reads TGTGCCAGCAGCTTAAGGAGGGGGGGCCATGAGCAGTACTTC.

The CDR3 DNA sequence: TGTGCCAGCAGCGGACCCCCAATAGGGTCAGATACGCAGTATTTT. Translation: CASSGPPIGSDTQYF. V and J are TRBV2 and TRBJ2-3, with unresolved D. The germline V gene encodes CDR1 SNHLY and CDR2 FYNNEI. V was pared by 6 bases and J by 4 bases, with 17 bases between. CDR3 length equals 15 residues.

This clone was observed a handful of times. The chain is built from TRBV7-2 and TRBJ2-5; 7 bases line up with TRBD2. This CDR3 contains 14 residues. CDR1 is SGHTA, CDR2 FQGNSA, per germline. Trimming at V came to 5 bases and at J to 4 bases, leaving 7 bases not matched to a gene. CDR3 sequence: CASSRRERGETQYF. The DNA of the CDR3 is TGTGCCAGCAGCCGCAGGGAGCGGGGAGAGACCCAGTACTTC.

The rearrangement links TRBV30 to TRBJ1-6, with D maybe TRBD1 (6 bases). The CDR3 is 14 amino acids. Germline CDR1 GTSNPN, CDR2 SVGIG (reference sequence). Trimming pared 3 bases from V and 2 bases from J, leaving 8 bases between. CDR3 nucleotides: TGTGCCTGGAGAGGGGACACCTATAATTCACCCCTCCACTTT. Protein product: CAWRGDTYNSPLHF.

The chain couples TRBV6-1 to TRBJ2-6; 10 bases map to TRBD1. The CDR3 has 16 amino acids. Germline V gene data show CDR1 as MNHNS and CDR2 as SASEGT. With 4 bases clipped from V and 4 bases from J, the junction kept 4 bases outside the gene matches. DNA for the CDR3: TGTGCCAGCAGTGGGACAGGGGGGATAGGGGCCAACGTCCTGACTTTC. It translates to CASSGTGGIGANVLTF.

The V gene is TRBV6-6, the J gene TRBJ2-7; TRBD2 matches at 7 bases. The ends lost 4 bases at V and 2 bases at J; junction bases unmatched: 5. Germline loops: CDR1 MNHNY, CDR2 SVGAGI (reference sequence). CDR3 length: 14 residues. The CDR3 loop reads CASSWERGPYEQYF. The CDR3 coding sequence is TGTGCCAGCAGTTGGGAGCGGGGACCCTACGAGCAGTACTTC.

This clone has a single count. This chain uses TRBV29-1 with TRBJ1-2; D is unresolved. Germline V CDR1 and CDR2: SQVTM, ANQGSEA. There are 12 residues in the CDR3. Trimming removed 3 bases from V and 5 bases from J, with 10 bases in between. The CDR3 region has the DNA TGCAGCGTTGAGGGTTCTCCTTATGGCTACACCTTC. As protein: CSVEGSPYGYTF.

The genes are TRBV19 and TRBJ1-2, with D tentatively TRBD1 (6 bases). The CDR3 is 18 amino acids. The germline V gene has CDR1 LNHDA and CDR2 SQIVND (reference sequence). The V and J ends lost 2 bases and 4 bases respectively, with 23 bases between them. The CDR3 DNA reads as TGTGCCAGTAGTATATCAGGGGCTTCCTCTTCCGCGGTCTATGGCTACACCTTC. Its protein is CASSISGASSSAVYGYTF. Full variable domain (rest looked up from reference TRBV19 and TRBJ1-2): DGGITQSPKYLFRKEGQNVTLSCEQNLNHDAMYWYRQDPGQGLRLIYYSQIVNDFQKGDIAEGYSVSREKKESFPLTVTSAQKNPTAFYLCASSISGASSSAVYGYTFGSGTRLTVV.

The rearrangement uses TRBV5-4 and TRBJ1-3; 7 positions agree with TRBD1. CDR1 is SGHNT, CDR2 YYREEE, per germline (reference sequence). V lost 4 bases, J lost 3 bases, and 4 bases stayed unmatched. This CDR3 has 14 amino acids. CDR3 in amino acids: CASSAGQLGNTIYF. CDR3 sequence (DNA): TGTGCCAGCAGCGCGGGACAGCTTGGAAACACCATATATTTT.

The chain has TRBV6-5 and TRBJ2-5; 7 nucleotides line up with TRBD1. With 6 bases clipped from V and 5 bases from J, the junction kept 3 bases outside the gene matches. CDR1 is MNHEY and CDR2 is SVGAGI in the germline V gene. The CDR3 runs to 12 residues. CDR3 bases: TGTGCCAGCAGGGGGGACAGCGAGACCCAGTACTTC. Translated: CASRGDSETQYF.

V and J are TRBV19 and TRBJ2-3; the D gene is possibly TRBD2 (5 bases). In germline, CDR1 is LNHDA, CDR2 SQIVND (reference sequence). V was shortened by 5 bases and J by 0 bases, with 12 bases between the two germline ends. The CDR3 contains 15 residues. CDR3 nucleotide sequence: TGTGCCAGTAGTCCCCAGCGGAAAAGCACAGATACGCAGTATTTT. Translating it yields CASSPQRKSTDTQYF.

V and J are TRBV15 and TRBJ1-1, with 7 bases lining up with TRBD1. V was pared by 1 base and J by 6 bases, with 5 bases of the junction left unmatched. In germline, CDR1 is LNHNV, CDR2 YYDKDF (reference sequence). This CDR3 is 14 amino acids long. The CDR3 spells CATSRVEGAAEAFF. The CDR3 nucleotides read TGTGCCACCAGCAGAGTGGAGGGGGCGGCTGAAGCTTTCTTT. Full variable domain (outside the CDR3, taken from reference TRBV15 and TRBJ1-1): DAMVIQNPRYQVTQFGKPVTLSCSQTLNHNVMYWYQQKSSQAPKLLFHYYDKDFNNEADTPDNFQSRRPNTSFCFLDIRSPGLGDTAMYLCATSRVEGAAEAFFGQGTRLTVV.